Listed here are 8 T cell receptor beta chains from one sample, sequenced in a study of vaccination and CD4 T cells after COVID-19. What these receptors recognize is not known. Oncomine TCR Beta short-read sequencing was applied to DNA from cultured CD4+ T cells. From the PCR reads, TCRdb called clonotypes with MiXCR, one entry per CDR3 protein. The data hold 7,000 or so distinct CDR3 sequences, with about 70% observed a single time. The treatment is: approximately nine-day PBMC culture with coronavirus spike peptide pools or control peptides (ViraFEST assay). Material: CD4+ T cells from blood, cultured in vitro. These receptors all stem from a human donor who had recovered from COVID-19.

This clonotype has only a few counts. This chain joins TRBV19 and TRBJ1-2; D call uncertain. Trimming removed 3 bases at V and 6 bases at J, with 8 bases between. Germline assignment: CDR1 LNHDA and CDR2 SQIVND (reference sequence). This CDR3 has 12 residues. The chain's CDR3 is CASSIPGHGYTF. CDR3 in DNA: TGTGCCAGTAGTATCCCGGGTCATGGCTACACCTTC.

The table lists this clonotype with a few counts. The chain couples TRBV27 to TRBJ1-5; D is unclear. Germline V CDR1 and CDR2: MNHEY, SMNVEV (reference sequence). The CDR3 is 13 amino acids. V was shortened by 5 bases and J by 5 bases, with 10 bases between the two germline ends. The CDR3 sequence is CASSIYRDQPQHF. CDR3 in DNA: TGTGCCAGCAGTATTTACAGAGATCAGCCCCAGCATTTT.

The V call is TRBV12-3 or TRBV12-4, the J call TRBJ1-1, with 10 bases that match TRBD1. With 5 bases clipped from V and 4 bases from J, the junction kept 4 bases outside the gene matches. The CDR3 totals 14 residues. CDR3 DNA: TGTGCCAGCAGTAGGACAGGGGGATCCACTGAAGCTTTCTTT. Translated: CASSRTGGSTEAFF.

The rearrangement uses TRBV20-1 and TRBJ1-1; no definite D call. Deletions cut 3 bases from V and 4 bases from J, with 18 bases between. CDR1 is DFQATT and CDR2 is SNEGSKA in the germline V gene (reference sequence). There are 15 residues in the CDR3. This CDR3 reads CSARVRGQAGTEAFF. The CDR3 nucleotides are TGCAGTGCTAGGGTTCGCGGGCAGGCGGGCACTGAAGCTTTCTTT.

In this sample, this clonotype turned up a few times. Mismatch with germline at one junction end may stem from a read error. The chain couples TRBV20-1 to TRBJ2-1; TRBD2 matches 13 bases. CDR3 size: 18 residues. Per germline, CDR1 DFQATT and CDR2 SNEGSKA (reference sequence). The CDR3 DNA follows: TGCAGTGCCAGAGGAACTAGCGGGGGGGCAGGGGCCGTCAATGAGCAGTTCTTC. This sequence encodes CSARGTSGGAGAVNEQFF.

The chain uses TRBV20-1 and TRBJ1-6, with a possible D match to TRBD1 (6 bases). Per germline, CDR1 DFQATT and CDR2 SNEGSKA (reference sequence). The CDR3 has 13 amino acids. Trimming removed 6 bases from V and 7 bases from J, with 13 bases in between. The chain's CDR3 is CSAQQGVNSPLHF. The CDR3 DNA reads as TGCAGTGCACAACAGGGTGTGAATTCACCCCTCCACTTT.

This chain connects TRBV20-1 to TRBJ2-7; weak D call: TRBD2 (5 bases). Germline V lookup: CDR1 DFQATT, CDR2 SNEGSKA (reference sequence). The V and J ends lost 6 bases and 2 bases respectively, with 20 bases between them. The CDR3 length is 15 residues. CDR3 bases: TGCAGTGCCCGTGATAGTCGTGGGAGAACCTACGAGCAGTACTTC. Amino acid sequence: CSARDSRGRTYEQYF.

J is TRBJ1-2 and V is TRBV4-1; a possible D gene is TRBD1 (5 bases). This CDR3 has 13 residues. Trimming removed 4 bases at V and 4 bases at J, with 10 bases between. CDR1 is MGHRA and CDR2 is YSYEKL in the germline V gene. CDR3 DNA: TGCGCCAGCAGCCCTTCGACAGCCTATGGCTACACCTTC. Encoded protein: CASSPSTAYGYTF.